This TCR beta chain was identified in a study of human thymus T cells (dated by TCRdb to 2018 to 2021). Describing the broader study: The study characterized TCR alpha and beta repertoires from roughly 8 infant thymus samples and a few related peripheral blood samples. Donor ages ranging from roughly 7 to 250 days were recorded, and 5 to 7 male and two female infants were included in the cohort. Paper-wide results and their limitations: Both the thymic and the peripheral blood repertoires appeared to show biased V and J gene segment usage. According to the related research, thymic TCR repertoires were highly overlapping among unrelated individuals. Thymus samples yielded on average approximately 800,000 unique TCRB clonotypes, compared with 75,000 to 85,000 from blood samples.

The CDR3 has 13 amino acids, counting the end cysteine and phenylalanine. Only the CDR3 part of the read is kept: 39 bases, read in frame from the first base. Sequences SGHTA (CDR1) and FQGNSA (CDR2) are obtained from the germline V gene. Trimming takes 5 bases from V and 3 bases from J, and the germline ends sit 8 bases apart. TCRB and TCRAD loci were amplified from a standardized quantity of quality-controlled genomic DNA using the immunoSEQ multiplex PCR assay. The amplicons spanned the V(D)J region and were long enough to cover the CDR3 and allow V and J genes to be identified. Through the commercial immunoSEQ service, the amplicons were sequenced on an Illumina platform. The original pipeline was this. Primer bias and sequencing errors were corrected as previously described, and TCRAD and TCRB were defined on the basis of the IMGT database. immunoSEQ Analyzer 3.0 and VDJTools were used for repertoire analysis, which covered basic statistics, V/J segment usage, diversity estimates, rarefaction and pairwise overlap. To estimate diversity, the Chao1, ChaoE, Efron-Thisted, Shannon and inverse Simpson indices were applied, and diversity was also estimated on datasets down-sampled to the smallest sample. Repertoire overlap was determined by strict matching of CDR3 nucleotide sequence, V gene and J gene, and Jaccard-based multidimensional scaling clustering was applied. TCRdb obtained this table from immuneACCESS and retained in-frame rearrangements with V and J assigned. These tables miss some clones; where compared with another copy, unresolved V genes account for less than half of the shortfall, and the remainder is unexplained. Clone size and the V and J calls come from that table; the DNA yielded D and trimming. This sample holds some 130,000 clones; around 94% were observed only once. Roughly 0.024% of the sample belongs to the ten largest clones.

Regarding this clone: Its specific antigen is unknown. Base-call qualities are not available, and no considerably larger clone is one nucleotide away.

The thymus tissue came from surgical resects taken out during corrective cardiac surgery. Donors were immunologically healthy infants undergoing open corrective cardiac surgery for congenital heart defects in Finland. Thymocytes were mechanically released from the tissue and were stored as pellets of 10-30 million cells at -70 degrees C. A QIAsymphony instrument was used to extract genomic DNA from frozen cell pellets. The sequence was obtained from a boy younger than two with a congenital heart defect but otherwise immunologically healthy. The chain joins TRBV7-2 to TRBJ1-5; the D gene is unclear. Sequencing was done on a sample of thymus tissue. For the CDR3, the sequence is CASSPRSNQPQHF. The sequenced DNA is TGTGCCAGCAGCCCCCGGTCCAATCAGCCCCAGCATTTT. Full variable domain (CDR3 extended with the reference TRBV7-2 and TRBJ1-5 proteins): GAGVSQSPSNKVTEKGKDVELRCDPISGHTALYWYRQSLGQGLEFLIYFQGNSAPDKSGLPSDRFSAERTGGSVSTLTIQRTQQEDSAVYLCASSPRSNQPQHFGDGTRLSIL.